These 16 T cell receptor beta chains share one sample of origin, sequenced in a study of spatial heterogeneity in lung cancer (dated by TCRdb to between 2018 and 2021). Library preparation was by 5' RACE. The sample was run on a NextSeq 500. TCRdb's own reprocessing of the public reads used fastp at Q25 and MiXCR and kept productive beta chains. One record per CDR3 amino acid sequence lists the most common genes and DNA. The sample table contains around 9,800 distinct CDR3 sequences; only one count was recorded for roughly 6.3% of them. The ten top clones hold approximately 30% of the sample. This sample's time point label indicates: sample taken at primary tumor resection. For TCR sequencing, whole RNA was extracted from tumor and nontumor lung tissue, or from cryopreserved PBMC samples, and no cell sorting was done. Sequenced here: PBMCs, sampled at surgery. These receptors were taken from a male donor with early-stage non-small cell lung cancer.

This clonotype is medium-sized (0.01 to 0.1%). A library made for alpha chains picked up this beta chain off target, so its size means little. The chain employs TRBV6-5 and TRBJ1-1, with 8 positions matching TRBD1. CDR1 is MNHEY, CDR2 SVGAGI, per germline. V lost 5 bases to trimming and J lost 5 bases; unmatched junction nucleotides: 4. This CDR3 comprises 13 residues. The CDR3 nucleotides read TGTGCCAGCAGTCTACAGGGGGAGACTGAAGCTTTCTTT. Translated: CASSLQGETEAFF.

By proportion, this clonotype is medium-sized. With the library built for alpha chains, this beta chain is off target and its frequency is not meaningful. J is TRBJ2-7 and V is TRBV4-3; no clear D gene. Germline loops: CDR1 LGHNA, CDR2 YSLEER. The V gene lost 0 bases and the J gene lost 3 bases, with 12 bases spanning the gap. The CDR3 runs 15 residues. Here the CDR3 DNA reads TGCGCCAGCAGCCAAGATAGTAGCAGACACTACGAGCAGTACTTC. It codes for CASSQDSSRHYEQYF.

This clonotype appeared many times. This beta chain is an unintended read in a library built for alpha chains; its size means little. The chain carries TRBV24-1 and TRBJ2-1; 8 bases agree with TRBD2. Germline CDR1 KGHDR, CDR2 SFDVKD. V dropped 2 bases and J dropped 4; count of bases not matched to a gene: 6. CDR3 length equals 16 residues. The CDR3 region is CATSDSSGGWYNEQFF. CDR3 in DNA: TGTGCCACCAGTGATTCGAGCGGGGGCTGGTACAATGAGCAGTTCTTC.

Comments on this clonotype: Little can be read into the size of this beta chain, an off-target read in a library designed for alpha chains. The V call is TRBV20-1, the J call TRBJ2-1; D is uncertain. There are 15 residues in the CDR3. In germline, CDR1 is DFQATT, CDR2 SNEGSKA (reference sequence). With 0 bases removed from V and 0 bases from J, the gap between germline ends came to 9 bases. The CDR3 is CSAREYSSSYNEQFF. The CDR3 DNA reads TGCAGTGCTAGAGAATACAGTAGCTCCTACAATGAGCAGTTCTTC.

This clonotype is medium-sized in the sample. The library was designed around alpha chains, so this beta chain is a stray read whose abundance carries little weight. V and J are TRBV27 and TRBJ1-6; no reliable D call. The CDR3 has 16 residues. Trimming shortened V by 4 bases and J by 7 bases, and 17 bases separated the two germline ends. Germline V gene data show CDR1 as MNHEY and CDR2 as SMNVEV (reference sequence). CDR3 sequence: CASSSRGIVPNSPLHF. The CDR3 bases are TGTGCCAGCAGTTCGAGAGGAATCGTCCCGAATTCACCCCTCCACTTT.

This clonotype was detected ten times or more. This beta chain slipped into a library made for alpha chains as a stray read, so its size is not meaningful. The rearrangement joins TRBV7-8 to TRBJ2-1; TRBD2 matches at 15 bases. Germline loops: CDR1 SGHVS, CDR2 FQNEAQ. The CDR3 consists of 20 residues. After removal of 7 bases from V and 4 bases from J, the junction contained 17 bases not matched to a gene. CDR3 nucleotide sequence: TGTGCCAGCACCCAATTTTCCGGGACTAGCGGGAGGAGGGGGTACAATGAGCAGTTCTTC. Translation: CASTQFSGTSGRRGYNEQFF.

This clonotype was counted at least ten times. The size of this beta chain means little, since it is a stray read in a library made for alpha chains. This chain connects TRBV12-3 or TRBV12-4 to TRBJ2-4; tentative D call: TRBD1 (5 bases). The CDR3 has 15 amino acids. The germline V and J ends were trimmed by 5 bases and 1 base, with 12 bases remaining between them. As DNA, the CDR3 is TGTGCCAGCAGTCCGGCTGGGGCGGCCAAAAACATTCAGTACTTC. It is translated as CASSPAGAAKNIQYF.

Relative to its sample, this clonotype is medium-sized (0.01 to 0.1%). This beta chain is an off-target read within a library intended for alpha chains, so its frequency means little. The rearrangement uses TRBV29-1 and TRBJ2-5; D gene uncertain. The V gene's germline CDR1 is SQVTM and CDR2 ANQGSEA. Trimming took off 5 bases at V and 1 base at J, with 8 bases between the two ends. The CDR3 is made up of 12 amino acids. The CDR3 nucleotides read TGCAGCGTTTCGGTACCCCAAGAGACCCAGTACTTC. It codes for CSVSVPQETQYF.

Concerning this clonotype itself: The library was designed around alpha chains, so this beta chain is a stray read whose abundance carries little weight. The gene calls are TRBV5-1 and TRBJ2-2, with 9 nucleotides matching TRBD2. Per germline, CDR1 SGHRS and CDR2 YFSETQ. The CDR3 covers 15 residues. J was trimmed by 2 bases and V by 5 bases; bases with no gene match: 4. This CDR3 is CASRPGTSNTGELFF. The CDR3 bases are TGCGCCAGCAGACCCGGGACTAGCAACACCGGGGAGCTGTTTTTT.

This clonotype was observed at least ten times. This beta chain came through as a stray read in a library set up for alpha chains, and its size says little. The chain has TRBV6-2 or TRBV6-3 and TRBJ1-6; tentatively, D is TRBD1 (5 bases). Germline V lookup: CDR1 MNHEY, CDR2 SVGEGT. V was cut by 8 bases and J by 4 bases, with 12 bases left in between. This CDR3 is 14 amino acids long. DNA for the CDR3: TGTGCCAGCGGGGACGGACGGTATAATTCACCCCTCCACTTT. This gives the protein CASGDGRYNSPLHF.

This clonotype showed up just a few times. This beta chain is an unintended read in a library built for alpha chains; its size means little. The chain combines TRBV9 with TRBJ2-7, with 12 bases identical to TRBD1. The V and J ends lost 4 bases and 0 bases, in that order; junction bases with no gene match: 2. Germline CDR1 reads SGDLS; CDR2 reads YYNGEE. The CDR3 sequence is 15 residues long. CDR3 sequence (DNA): TGTGCCAGCAGCCGGGACAGGGGGCACTCCTACGAGCAGTACTTC. This sequence encodes CASSRDRGHSYEQYF.

Details on this clonotype: Its ends do not fully match the called genes, so a read error is possible. Since it is a stray read in a library aimed at alpha chains, this beta chain has a size that is not meaningful. This rearrangement joins TRBV5-1 to TRBJ2-1, with D unresolved. The CDR3 contains 14 residues. Germline assignment: CDR1 SGHRS and CDR2 YFSETQ. The CDR3 bases are TGCCCCAGCAGCCAGACCCTTTTGGACGATGAGCAGTTCTTC. It translates to CPSSQTLLDDEQFF.

This clonotype is large by share. Being off target in a library aimed at alpha chains, this beta chain has a size of little meaning. The CDR3 region has the DNA TGCGCCAGCAGCTTGGGGGGCGCGAACACTGAAGCTTTCTTT. It translates to CASSLGGANTEAFF. The chain is built from TRBV5-1 and TRBJ1-1, with a tentative D call TRBD1 (5 bases). The V gene's germline CDR1 is SGHRS and CDR2 YFSETQ. The length of the CDR3 is 14 residues. The V gene lost 0 bases and the J gene lost 1 base, with 7 bases spanning the gap. Based on the CDR3 plus reference TRBV5-1 and TRBJ1-1, the full variable domain is KAGVTQTPRYLIKTRGQQVTLSCSPISGHRSVSWYQQTPGQGLQFLFEYFSETQRNKGNFPGRFSGRQFSNSRSEMNVSTLELGDSALYLCASSLGGANTEAFFGQGTRLTVV.

With respect to this clonotype: This may come from a read error, since a much larger clone is one base off. This beta chain was picked up by a library intended for alpha chains and is off target, so its count carries little meaning. The chain is built from TRBV6-5 and TRBJ2-2, with 9 positions matching TRBD1. CDR3 length equals 15 residues. CDR1 and CDR2 (germline): MNHEY, SVGAGI. CDR3: CASRGDRENTVELFF. CDR3 coding DNA: TGTGCCAGCAGAGGGGACAGGGAAAACACCGTGGAGCTGTTTTTT.

This clonotype was observed at least ten times. The library was designed around alpha chains, so this beta chain is a stray read whose abundance carries little weight. The chain carries TRBV9 and TRBJ1-1; D not resolved. In germline, CDR1 is SGDLS, CDR2 YYNGEE. V lost 0 bases and J lost 0, with 6 bases in between. This CDR3 is 14 amino acids long. The CDR3 DNA sequence: TGTGCCAGCAGCGTAGCTTGGGTGAACACTGAAGCTTTCTTT. Translating it yields CASSVAWVNTEAFF.

This clonotype has a count of ten or more. The library was prepared for alpha chains; this beta chain is a stray read, so its frequency means little. The rearrangement links TRBV2 to TRBJ2-2, with no clear D. The germline V gene has CDR1 SNHLY and CDR2 FYNNEI. Trimming left V 0 bases short and J 5 bases short, with 10 bases between. CDR3 length: 15 residues. In DNA form, the CDR3 reads TGTGCCAGCAGTGAAGCGGTTCCCTCGACCGGGGAGCTGTTTTTT. Its translation is CASSEAVPSTGELFF.